A single sample gave rise to the 3 T cell receptor beta chains below, sequenced in a study of T cells after yellow fever vaccination. TCRdb re-called the 5' RACE reads through MiXCR, storing one row per CDR3 protein. In the table there are about 96,000 distinct CDR3 sequences, 7.5% to 10% of which are singletons. The sample consisted of CD8+ T cells not binding an NS4B(214-222) dextramer, sorted from PBMCs, taken around 14 days after the first yellow fever vaccination. The receptors were sampled from a man between 18 and 29 years old who received the YFV17D yellow fever vaccine.

The J gene is TRBJ1-2, the V gene TRBV5-6, with unresolved D. This CDR3 contains 13 residues. V shed 0 bases and J shed 0 bases, with 3 bases lying between them. Germline V lookup: CDR1 SGHDT, CDR2 YYEEEE. CDR3 sequence: CASSLAANYGYTF. CDR3 nucleotide sequence: TGTGCCAGCAGCTTGGCCGCTAACTATGGCTACACCTTC.

This clonotype was picked up a small number of times. This rearrangement joins TRBV4-1 to TRBJ2-3; D gene ambiguous. The CDR3 covers 16 residues. V was cut by 3 bases and J by 2 bases, with 15 bases left in between. Germline V lookup: CDR1 MGHRA, CDR2 YSYEKL. The CDR3 sequence: CASSHPNYPDTDTQYF. In DNA, the CDR3 is TGCGCCAGCAGCCACCCCAACTACCCTGACACAGATACGCAGTATTTT.

This clonotype was counted between two and nine times. V usage is TRBV4-3 and J usage is TRBJ1-2; D is undetermined. The V gene lost 1 base and the J gene lost 7 bases, with 16 bases spanning the gap. CDR1 and CDR2 from the germline V gene are LGHNA and YSLEER. This CDR3 region has 15 residues. The CDR3 region is CASSQARWGLAGYTF. DNA of the CDR3: TGCGCCAGCAGCCAAGCGCGCTGGGGTCTGGCTGGCTACACCTTC.